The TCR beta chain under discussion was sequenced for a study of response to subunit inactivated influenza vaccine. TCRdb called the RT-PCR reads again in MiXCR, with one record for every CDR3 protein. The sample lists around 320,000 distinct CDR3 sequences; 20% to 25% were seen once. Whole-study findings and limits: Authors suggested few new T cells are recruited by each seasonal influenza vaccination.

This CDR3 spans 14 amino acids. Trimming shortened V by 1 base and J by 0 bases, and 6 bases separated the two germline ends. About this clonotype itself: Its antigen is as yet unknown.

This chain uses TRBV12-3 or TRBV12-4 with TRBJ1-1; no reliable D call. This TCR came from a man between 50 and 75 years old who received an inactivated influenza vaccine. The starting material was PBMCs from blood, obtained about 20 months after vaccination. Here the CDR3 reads CASSLDQVNTEAFF. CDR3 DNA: TGTGCCAGCAGTTTAGACCAGGTGAACACTGAAGCTTTCTTT.